Listed below are T cell receptor beta chains from one sample, sequenced in a study of OX40 agonist ivuxolimab in advanced cancers. Using immunoSEQ multiplex PCR, the repertoire was profiled, and TCRdb retains in-frame clones only, with some absent. The table lists 100,000 or so clones, 90% of them singletons. The input for sequencing was CD4+ or CD8+ T cells sorted from blood, taken in a trial of the OX40 agonist ivuxolimab. These receptors came from an adult with an advanced solid tumor such as melanoma, head and neck, liver or kidney cancer. The CDR3 runs from the conserved cysteine through the conserved F or W. D genes are given only for firm matches. Rows give clone size only sometimes, using once, few, many, or a class for an expanded clone.

V gene	D gene	J gene	clone size	CDR3 DNA	CDR3 protein
TRBV10-3	.	TRBJ1-2	.	TGTGCCATCAGTGAGGAGAGGACTAACTATGGCTACACCTTC	CAISEERTNYGYTF
TRBV7-8	TRBD1	TRBJ2-3	few	TGTGCCAGCAGTCGACAGGGCTATAAGACAGATACGCAGTATTTT	CASSRQGYKTDTQYF
TRBV5-1	.	TRBJ2-3	.	TGCGCCAGCACCCAGGCAGATACGCAGTATTTT	CASTQADTQYF
TRBV6-6	.	TRBJ2-2	.	TGTGCCAGCAGTCGGCCAGGGCGGGGCACCGGGGAGCTGTTTTTT	CASSRPGRGTGELFF
TRBV19	.	TRBJ1-5	.	TGTGCCAGTAGTACCCGGGACACGGGAGGATATAGCAATCAGCCCCAGCATTTT	CASSTRDTGGYSNQPQHF
TRBV5-1	TRBD2	TRBJ2-1	.	TGCGCCAGCAGCTTGGCTAGCGGGAGCAGGGATGAGCAGTTCTTC	CASSLASGSRDEQFF
TRBV5-4	.	TRBJ2-3	once	TGTGCCAGCAGCCCTTCAGTGGGCACAGATACGCAGTATTTT	CASSPSVGTDTQYF
TRBV27	.	TRBJ2-3	once	TGTGCCAGCAGTTTGCCAGAAAAGGGCACAGATACGCAGTATTTT	CASSLPEKGTDTQYF
TRBV18	TRBD1	TRBJ1-1	.	TGTGCCAGCTCACCCCCCCAGGGGGCGTGGGACACTGAAGCTTTCTTT	CASSPPQGAWDTEAFF
TRBV5-1	.	TRBJ2-1	.	TGCGCCAGCAGCTTCGTAGGGACTGAGCAGTTCTTC	CASSFVGTEQFF
TRBV6-7	.	TRBJ2-7	.	TGTGCCAGCAGTTACCGGGGCGAGCAGTACTTC	CASSYRGEQYF
TRBV29-1	.	TRBJ2-2	once	TGCAGCGTTGGAACCGGGACCTACTACACCGGGGAGCTGTTTTTT	CSVGTGTYYTGELFF
TRBV5-8	TRBD1	TRBJ1-2	.	TGTGCCAGCAGCTTATACCAGGGGGCGGATGGCTACACCTTC	CASSLYQGADGYTF
TRBV28	TRBD2	TRBJ2-7	few	TGTGCCAGCAGTCTTAGCGGGAGTGAAGTCGAGCAGTACTTC	CASSLSGSEVEQYF
TRBV7-3	.	TRBJ2-2	.	TGTGCCAGCAGCCTGGAGTCCGGGGAGCTGTTTTTT	CASSLESGELFF
TRBV29-1	.	TRBJ2-5	.	TGCAGCTTTAAGAGGGTGGAGACCCAGTACTTC	CSFKRVETQYF
TRBV2	.	TRBJ2-7	.	TGTGCCAGCAGTCCGGACTTAACCCTCTCCTACGAGCAGTACTTC	CASSPDLTLSYEQYF
TRBV9	.	TRBJ2-5	.	TGTGCCAGCAGCGTAGCAGAAGGGGGGCTGGGGACCCAGTACTTC	CASSVAEGGLGTQYF
TRBV19	TRBD1	TRBJ2-7	.	TGTGCCAGTAGTGCCGCCGGGACAGGGGGTTTCGAGCAGTACTTC	CASSAAGTGGFEQYF
TRBV7-2	.	TRBJ2-7	.	TGTGCCAGCAGCTTAGTCTTGGGTCGGCAGTACTTC	CASSLVLGRQYF
TRBV28	.	TRBJ1-2	.	TGTGCCAGCAGCCCAGGTTTCTATGGCTACACCTTC	CASSPGFYGYTF
TRBV19	TRBD2	TRBJ2-3	once	TGTGCCAGTACTCGGCGGGGGGGCACAGATACGCAGTATTTT	CASTRRGGTDTQYF
TRBV11-2	.	TRBJ2-5	.	TGTGCCAGCAGCTTAGCACGGTTTGAGACCCAGTACTTC	CASSLARFETQYF
TRBV5-1	TRBD1	TRBJ2-3	.	TGCGCCAGCAGCTTGGACGGGGACAGTCGCACAGATACGCAGTATTTT	CASSLDGDSRTDTQYF
TRBV11-1	TRBD1	TRBJ1-1	.	TGTGCCAGCAGCTGGGACAGGGCCAACACTGAAGCTTTCTTT	CASSWDRANTEAFF
TRBV6-5	.	TRBJ2-2	.	TGTGCCAGCACAAAGGGTGTAACGAACACCGGGGAGCTGTTTTTT	CASTKGVTNTGELFF
TRBV4-1	TRBD2	TRBJ2-3	.	TGCGCCAGCAGCCAAAGACTAGCGGGATTAGATACGCAGTATTTT	CASSQRLAGLDTQYF
TRBV7-3	TRBD2	TRBJ2-1	.	TGTGCCAGCAGCTCCGCAACTAGCGGGAGTTTCGATGAGCAGTTCTTC	CASSSATSGSFDEQFF
TRBV19	.	TRBJ2-7	.	TGTGCCAGTAGTTCCTCCTCTCAACGGCACGAGCAGTACTTC	CASSSSSQRHEQYF
TRBV4-3	.	TRBJ1-1	few	TGCGCCAGCAGCCAAGAGTCAGGGGCTTGGACTGAAGCTTTCTTT	CASSQESGAWTEAFF
TRBV4-1	.	TRBJ2-3	.	TGCGCCAGCAGCCAGATCCGGGACCCTAGCACAGATACGCAGTATTTT	CASSQIRDPSTDTQYF
TRBV5-1	TRBD2	TRBJ2-7	.	TGCGCCAGCAGCTGGTTTAGCGGGGGCCGCTCCTACGAGCAGTACTTC	CASSWFSGGRSYEQYF
TRBV7-9	.	TRBJ2-3	once	TGTGCCAGCAGCTTAGTAGGACAGACCACAGATACGCAGTATTTT	CASSLVGQTTDTQYF
TRBV7-9	TRBD2	TRBJ2-1	.	TGTGCCAGCAGCGAATGGACTAGCGGGACCTACAATGAGCAGTTCTTC	CASSEWTSGTYNEQFF
TRBV10-3	.	TRBJ2-7	.	TGTGCCATCAGTACAGGGCTTGGGGACGAGCAGTACTTC	CAISTGLGDEQYF
TRBV7-2	TRBD2	TRBJ2-5	.	TGTGCCAGCAGCTTACTAGGGACTAGCGGGGCGGGGACCCAGTACTTC	CASSLLGTSGAGTQYF
TRBV7-2	.	TRBJ2-2	.	TGTGCCAGCAGCTTCGACAGGAACACCGGGGAGCTGTTTTTT	CASSFDRNTGELFF
TRBV5-6	.	TRBJ2-5	.	TGTGCCAGCAGCTCCGGGACCGAAGAGACCCAGTACTTC	CASSSGTEETQYF
TRBV6-5	TRBD1	TRBJ2-7	.	TGTGCCAGCAGTACGATGGGGACAGGGGGCGAGCAGTACTTC	CASSTMGTGGEQYF
TRBV10-3	.	TRBJ2-7	.	TGTGCCATCAGTGAGTCGACTAGGTACGAGCAGTACTTC	CAISESTRYEQYF
TRBV19	TRBD2	TRBJ2-3	.	TGTGCCAGTAGTATGGGAGGGATTGGGGCAGATACGCAGTATTTT	CASSMGGIGADTQYF